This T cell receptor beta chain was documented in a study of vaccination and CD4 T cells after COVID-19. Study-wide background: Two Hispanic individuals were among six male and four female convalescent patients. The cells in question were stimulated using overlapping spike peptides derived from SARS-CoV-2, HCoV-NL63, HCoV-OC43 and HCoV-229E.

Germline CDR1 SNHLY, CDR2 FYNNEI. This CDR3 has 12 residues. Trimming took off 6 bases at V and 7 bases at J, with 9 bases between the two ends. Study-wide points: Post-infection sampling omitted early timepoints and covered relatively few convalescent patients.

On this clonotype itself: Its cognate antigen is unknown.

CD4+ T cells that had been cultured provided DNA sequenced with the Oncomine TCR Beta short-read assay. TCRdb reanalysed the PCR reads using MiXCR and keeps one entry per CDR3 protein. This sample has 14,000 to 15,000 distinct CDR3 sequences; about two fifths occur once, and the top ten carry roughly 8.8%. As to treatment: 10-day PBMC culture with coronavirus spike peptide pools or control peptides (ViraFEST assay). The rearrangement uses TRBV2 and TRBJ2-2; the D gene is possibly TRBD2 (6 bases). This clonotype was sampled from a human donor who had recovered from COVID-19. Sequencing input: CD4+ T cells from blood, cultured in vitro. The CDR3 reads CASRWTIGELFF. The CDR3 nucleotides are TGTGCCAGCAGGTGGACTATCGGGGAGCTGTTTTTT.